This is a list of T cell receptor beta chains from one sample in a study of T cell repertoires in cytomegalovirus infection. TCRdb re-derived calls from the reads in MiXCR, one entry per CDR3 protein. This repertoire shows roughly 320,000 distinct CDR3 sequences, more than 9% found once; its top ten account for about 4.5%. The sequenced sample consisted of PBMCs. All receptors derive from a human donor in good health (CMV status not recorded). Some clones in this sample may be carry-over from other donors' samples. CDR3s include the opening cysteine and the closing phenylalanine or tryptophan. The D gene is left open where the match is weak. Size is stated for part of the rows, as once, few or many counts, or as a class when the clone is expanded.

TRBV6-2/TRBV6-3,.,.,TRBJ2-1,TGTGCCAGCAGGAGACCCCACAATGAGCAGTTCTTC,CASRRPHNEQFF
TRBV28,few,.,TRBJ1-6,TGTGCCAGCAGTTCGGTTCTCTATAATTCACCCCTCCACTTT,CASSSVLYNSPLHF
TRBV19,few,.,TRBJ1-5,TGTGCCAGTACAGCCAACAATCAGCCCCAGCATTTT,CASTANNQPQHF
TRBV24-1,many,.,TRBJ1-1,TGTGCCACCAATCCCACTGAAGCTTTCTTT,CATNPTEAFF
TRBV7-2,many,TRBD2,TRBJ2-5,TGTGCCAGCAGCGACCCTGGACTAGCGGGGGGGCGGAGTGGCGAGACCCAGTACTTC,CASSDPGLAGGRSGETQYF
TRBV7-9,many,.,TRBJ2-7,TGTGCCAGCTTCGACGGGCCGGGACTTAGGCAGTACTTC,CASFDGPGLRQYF
TRBV12-3/TRBV12-4,few,.,TRBJ1-2,TGTGCCAGCAGTTTATGGGTCCAACATGGCTACACCTTC,CASSLWVQHGYTF
TRBV9,few,.,TRBJ2-2,TGTGCCAGCAGCGCGACAGCTACGAACACCGGGGAGCTGTTTTTT,CASSATATNTGELFF
TRBV6-1,many,TRBD2,TRBJ2-3,TGTGCCAGCAGTCAGTTAGCGGGAGGGAGCACAGATACGCAGTATTTT,CASSQLAGGSTDTQYF
TRBV29-1,.,TRBD1,TRBJ2-3,TGCAGCGTGCGGGGGACAGGGGGCACAGATACGCAGTATTTT,CSVRGTGGTDTQYF
TRBV9,.,.,TRBJ2-1,TGTGCCAGCAGCCACCGGACCGGAAACTACAATGAGCAGTTCTTC,CASSHRTGNYNEQFF
TRBV6-8,few,.,TRBJ1-3,TGTGCCAGCAGTTATGACCCAGGGGCAAGCAACACCATATATTTT,CASSYDPGASNTIYF
TRBV10-3,many,.,TRBJ2-3,TGTGCCATCAGTACGACTGTATCTGATCATACGCAGTATTTT,CAISTTVSDHTQYF
TRBV19,.,TRBD2,TRBJ2-3,TGTGCCACCAGTTCTCGAGCGGCTGGACTAGCGGGAGTAGAAGGCGCAGATACGCAGTATTTT,CATSSRAAGLAGVEGADTQYF
TRBV6-2/TRBV6-3,many,TRBD2,TRBJ2-5,TGTGCCAGCAGTTCAGCCCATTACAAGCGGGAGGACCAAGAGACCCAGTACTTC,CASSSAHYKREDQETQYF
TRBV18,few,.,TRBJ1-1,TGTGCCAGCTCACCAGGGACAAATCTTCCAGCTTTCTTT,CASSPGTNLPAFF
TRBV7-9,many,.,TRBJ2-3,TGTGCCAGCACCCGACAAGCGGCAGGGTCGCAGTATTTT,CASTRQAAGSQYF
TRBV12-3/TRBV12-4,.,.,TRBJ2-7,TGTGCCAGCAGCCCAGACGTCGGTGAGCAGTACTTC,CASSPDVGEQYF
TRBV28,many,.,TRBJ1-4,TGTGCCAGCAGTTTTGTGGAGGGAAATGAAAAACTGTTTTTT,CASSFVEGNEKLFF
TRBV24-1,.,TRBD2,TRBJ2-3,TGTGCCACCAGCCACACCCGGACTAGCGGGGACACAGATACGCAGTATTTT,CATSHTRTSGDTDTQYF
TRBV12-3/TRBV12-4,.,.,TRBJ1-5,TGTGCCAGCAGTTTAATGTGGGGTCAGCCCCAGCATTTT,CASSLMWGQPQHF
TRBV13,few,.,TRBJ2-3,TGTGCCAGCAGCCCCCGACTCACAGATACGCAGTATTTT,CASSPRLTDTQYF
TRBV20-1,few,.,TRBJ2-6,TGCAGTGCCTACAGCCCGGGGACATTCCCTTCTGGGGCCAACGTCCTGACTTTC,CSAYSPGTFPSGANVLTF
TRBV4-3,few,.,TRBJ1-2,TGCGCCAGCAGCCAACGGGGGGGATATAACTATGGCTACACCTTC,CASSQRGGYNYGYTF
TRBV11-3,few,.,TRBJ2-5,TGTGCCAGCAGCTTACAGGGAATGATGGAGACCCAGTACTTC,CASSLQGMMETQYF
TRBV28,many,TRBD1,TRBJ1-2,TGTGCCAGCAGTTTACTGGGGATCCCCGGGACAGTTGGTGGCTACACCTTC,CASSLLGIPGTVGGYTF
TRBV2,few,.,TRBJ1-3,TGTGCCAGCAGTGGACAAATTGGAAACACCATATATTTT,CASSGQIGNTIYF
TRBV7-3,.,TRBD1,TRBJ1-2,TGTGCCAGCAGCTTACAGGGGGCGACCGGCTACACCTTC,CASSLQGATGYTF
TRBV12-3/TRBV12-4,.,TRBD2,TRBJ2-3,TGTGCCAGCAGGGGCGAACTAGCGGGGGAAGATACGCAGTATTTT,CASRGELAGEDTQYF
TRBV9,few,.,TRBJ1-3,TGTGCCAGCAGCGTACAGACCACCGCTGGAAACACCATATATTTT,CASSVQTTAGNTIYF